What follows are 11 T cell receptor beta chains derived from one specimen sequenced in a study of T-cell reconstitution after alpha-beta-depleted transplantation in children. A TCRbeta library incorporating unique molecular identifiers was prepared. TCRdb re-called the PCR reads with MiXCR, one entry per CDR3 protein. The sample has some 590,000 distinct CDR3 sequences; about 10% are singletons. The material was PBMCs from the stem cell graft donor, obtained from the stem cell graft. Receptors originate from a human donor who donated a stem cell graft to a child with acute myeloid leukemia.

At least ten counts were recorded for this clonotype. V is TRBV30 and J is TRBJ2-1; TRBD2 matches 9 bases. CDR3 length: 15 amino acids. The V and J ends lost 5 bases and 5 bases, in that order; junction bases with no gene match: 10. Germline values: CDR1 GTSNPN, CDR2 SVGIG (reference sequence). In DNA, the CDR3 is TGTGCCTGGGGAGGGGGAGCTAGCGGGAACAATGAGCAGTTCTTC. As protein: CAWGGGASGNNEQFF.

This clonotype showed up many times. The chain couples TRBV10-3 to TRBJ1-1; a weak D match, TRBD1 (6 bases). From germline, CDR1 is ENHRY and CDR2 SYGVKD. Trimming took 1 base from V and 1 from J, leaving 7 bases between them. The CDR3 runs to 14 residues. The CDR3 bases are TGTGCCATCAGTGAGTTCAGGGGGAACACTGAAGCTTTCTTT. This translates into CAISEFRGNTEAFF.

This clonotype occurred many times. The gene calls are TRBV27 and TRBJ2-7; 10 bases agree with TRBD2. Trimming at V came to 2 bases and at J to 0 bases, leaving 10 bases not matched to a gene. The V gene's germline CDR1 is MNHEY and CDR2 SMNVEV (reference sequence). The CDR3 loop spans 18 amino acids. Written as DNA, the CDR3 is TGTGCCAGCAGTTTAAGGCGCTTAGCGGGAGGTACCTCCTACGAGCAGTACTTC. Protein sequence: CASSLRRLAGGTSYEQYF.

This chain connects TRBV20-1 to TRBJ2-7; TRBD2 matches at 11 bases. CDR1 and CDR2 from the germline V gene are DFQATT and SNEGSKA (reference sequence). With 6 bases clipped from V and 3 bases from J, the junction kept 10 bases outside the gene matches. CDR3 length: 15 residues. CDR3 sequence (DNA): TGCAGTGCAATTCCTAGCGGGGGGTCCTACTACGAGCAGTACTTC. Amino acid sequence: CSAIPSGGSYYEQYF.

At least ten counts were recorded for this clonotype. The rearrangement joins TRBV29-1 to TRBJ2-7; 9 bases map to TRBD1. V was clipped by 2 bases and J by 5 bases; unmatched bases: 4. Germline V gene sequence: CDR1 SQVTM, CDR2 ANQGSEA. The CDR3 length is 13 residues. As DNA, the CDR3 is TGCAGCGTTGAATACAGGGGGCAGAACGAGCAGTACTTC. It specifies CSVEYRGQNEQYF.

J is TRBJ2-7 and V is TRBV27, with 7 bases lining up with TRBD1. V dropped 7 bases and J dropped 5; count of bases not matched to a gene: 11. The CDR3 has 14 amino acids. The V gene's germline CDR1 is MNHEY and CDR2 SMNVEV (reference sequence). For the CDR3, the DNA is TGTGCCAGCAAACTATACAGGGGTCACCACGAGCAGTACTTC. Encoded protein: CASKLYRGHHEQYF.

The J gene is TRBJ2-6, the V gene TRBV6-1; 7 nucleotides match TRBD2. The CDR3 consists of 15 residues. Germline CDR1 reads MNHNS; CDR2 reads SASEGT. V trimming: 6 bases; J trimming: 2 bases; junction bases outside the gene matches: 4. CDR3 sequence: CASRGGETGANVLTF. The CDR3, as DNA: TGTGCCAGCAGGGGAGGGGAGACTGGGGCCAACGTCCTGACTTTC.

The chain is built from TRBV11-2 and TRBJ2-3; 9 bases are a match to TRBD2. V gave up 7 bases and J gave up 2 bases; unmatched junction bases: 13. CDR1 is SGHAT, CDR2 FQNNGV, per germline. The CDR3 loop spans 17 amino acids. CDR3 region: CASIPGISGRPTDTQYF. CDR3 DNA: TGTGCCAGCATCCCCGGGATTAGCGGGAGACCCACAGATACGCAGTATTTT.

This clonotype was found many times. The rearrangement joins TRBV5-1 to TRBJ2-5; D unresolved. Germline V gene sequence: CDR1 SGHRS, CDR2 YFSETQ. The germline V and J ends were trimmed by 2 bases and 4 bases, with 9 bases remaining between them. The CDR3 consists of 13 residues. The DNA of the CDR3 is TGCGCCAGCAGCTTATCCCCAACAGAGACCCAGTACTTC. It specifies CASSLSPTETQYF. The variable domain in full, completed from reference TRBV5-1 and TRBJ2-5, reads KAGVTQTPRYLIKTRGQQVTLSCSPISGHRSVSWYQQTPGQGLQFLFEYFSETQRNKGNFPGRFSGRQFSNSRSEMNVSTLELGDSALYLCASSLSPTETQYFGPGTRLLVL.

The rearrangement links TRBV10-3 to TRBJ2-3; D gene uncertain. V was cut by 3 bases and J by 3 bases, with 10 bases left in between. The CDR3 is 14 amino acids. Germline assignment: CDR1 ENHRY and CDR2 SYGVKD. This CDR3 is CAISESALTDTQYF. In nucleotides, the CDR3 is TGTGCCATCAGTGAATCAGCCCTTACAGATACGCAGTATTTT.

V gene TRBV7-6 combines with J gene TRBJ2-3; perhaps TRBD2 as D (6 bases). CDR1 is SGHVS and CDR2 is FNYEAQ in the germline V gene. The CDR3 covers 14 residues. V lost 5 bases, J lost 2 bases, and 11 bases lay in between. The CDR3 loop is CASSKGLSTDTQYF. CDR3 nucleotide sequence: TGTGCCAGCAGCAAAGGACTATCCACAGATACGCAGTATTTT.